A few counts support the clone carrying this T cell receptor (beta chain). No antigen is known for it. Assay: immunoSEQ multiplex PCR; the TCRdb copy retains only in-frame clones and omits some. The sample holds approximately 460,000 clones, 70% to 90% seen once. This entry is derived from a study of Ad26.COV2.S vaccination and SARS-CoV-2 variants. V lost 0 bases and J lost 2, with 14 bases in between. This CDR3 spans 16 amino acids. Germline CDR1 is MGHRA and CDR2 is YSYEKL. Study conclusions and caveats: There was a possibility that the TCR breadth and depth analyses underestimated total T cell responses. Across vaccine and placebo recipients, the breadth of non-spike TCRs was similar. Ad26.COV2.S recipients had broader spike-specific TCRs (P = 0.0014).

Treatment defined: about 20 received Ad26.COV2.S at low or high dose, single or two shots; several received placebo; per-sample allocation not given. It was on day 63 after the first vaccine or placebo injection that samples were taken. This TCR was sampled from a person between 18 and 65 years old who received the Ad26.COV2.S COVID-19 vaccine or a placebo. Sequenced material: peripheral blood, taken in a trial of Ad26.COV2.S vaccine versus placebo. V usage is TRBV4-1 and J usage is TRBJ2-7, with D unresolved. The CDR3 protein is CASSQDLGTSTYEQYF. In DNA, the CDR3 is TGCGCCAGCAGCCAAGATCTGGGTACTTCGACCTACGAGCAGTACTTC.